This T cell receptor beta chain was recorded in a study of T cells in Graves' hyperthyroidism and ophthalmopathy. A word on this clonotype: A junction end diverges from the germline sequence, so it may reflect a read error.

Amplified TCR beta CDR3 regions derived from RNA transcripts. The study used the HTBI primer set for a first-round RT-PCR of the TCR CDR3. TCRdb recomputed calls from the multiplex PCR reads with MiXCR, one row per CDR3 protein. The sample consists of 500,000 to 600,000 distinct CDR3 sequences, about 45% of them appearing once. Not enrolled were patients with uncontrolled infection, other autoimmune disease, pregnancy or lactation. Each diagnosis was grounded in clinical symptoms, serum thyroxine and TRAb, thyroid ultrasound, and orbital computed tomography. The receptor's source is an adult woman with Graves' disease, either hyperthyroidism or ophthalmopathy (not recorded which). Sequenced: peripheral blood or thyroid tissue (not recorded which).

The CDR3 nucleotides are TGTGCCAGCAGCGTCCCCGATACAGGGGGCAAGCAGCCCCAGCATTTT. This sequence encodes CASSVPDTGGKQPQHF. The rearrangement uses TRBV12-3 or TRBV12-4 and TRBJ1-5, with 9 positions matching TRBD1. The length of the CDR3 is 16 residues.